These T cell receptor beta chains were read from a single sample in a study of T cells after yellow fever vaccination. One entry per CDR3 protein results from TCRdb running MiXCR on the 5' RACE reads. This sample has approximately 300,000 distinct CDR3 sequences, with about 10% found just once. The input for sequencing was CD4+ T cells sorted from PBMCs, taken 45 days after the yellow fever booster vaccination. The receptors come from a young man who received the YFV17D yellow fever vaccine. CDR3s include the opening cysteine and the closing phenylalanine or tryptophan. D genes are given only for firm matches. Expanded clones get a size class; other rows say once, few or many, or leave the size out.

d_gene	v_gene	abundance	j_gene	CDR3nt	CDR3aa
.	TRBV7-2	.	TRBJ2-5	TGTGCCAGCAGCAGAGGAGGGGGAGGAGAGACCCAGTACTTC	CASSRGGGGETQYF
.	TRBV7-9	few	TRBJ2-1	TGTGCCAGCAGCATCCTCAATGAGCAGTTCTTC	CASSILNEQFF
.	TRBV7-2	.	TRBJ1-2	TGTGCCAGCAGCCAACCTAACTATGGCTACACCTTC	CASSQPNYGYTF
.	TRBV7-2	few	TRBJ1-1	TGTGCCAGCAGCTCTAGGGTAGGCGCTTTCTTT	CASSSRVGAFF
.	TRBV12-3/TRBV12-4	.	TRBJ2-1	TGTGCCAGTGCCCCTGCGCGGACCCGCAATGAGCAGTTCTTC	CASAPARTRNEQFF
.	TRBV7-2	few	TRBJ2-3	TGTGCCAGCAGCTTACGGGACCCAAAAGATACGCAGTATTTT	CASSLRDPKDTQYF
.	TRBV15	.	TRBJ1-5	TGTGCCACCAGCAGAGTCGATCAGCCCCAGCATTTT	CATSRVDQPQHF
TRBD1	TRBV7-9	few	TRBJ2-5	TGTGCCAGCAGAAACATTCCGGACAGGGAGGAGACCCAGTACTTC	CASRNIPDREETQYF
TRBD1	TRBV5-1	.	TRBJ2-3	TGCGCCAGCAGCTCCCGGGACAGGAGCGCAGATACGCAGTATTTT	CASSSRDRSADTQYF
TRBD1	TRBV2	few	TRBJ2-2	TGTGCCAGCAGTGAAAAGGGGGCCGTCGGGGAGCTGTTTTTT	CASSEKGAVGELFF
TRBD1	TRBV5-1	many	TRBJ1-1	TGCGCCAGCAGCTCCCTGGGACAGGGGGCGTCTGGCACTGAAGCTTTCTTT	CASSSLGQGASGTEAFF
TRBD2	TRBV7-3	few	TRBJ2-2	TGTGCCAGCAGCTTAACAGTCTCGAGGGAGGGCTATCATCAGTCCGGGGAGCTGTTTTTT	CASSLTVSREGYHQSGELFF
.	TRBV20-1	few	TRBJ1-1	TGCAGTGCTAGAGCTTCGGCGGGGGGCACTGAAGCTTTCTTT	CSARASAGGTEAFF
.	TRBV14	.	TRBJ2-1	TGTGCCAGCAGCCAGTCAGTGACAGGAGACAATGAGCAGTTCTTC	CASSQSVTGDNEQFF
.	TRBV5-1	few	TRBJ1-3	TGCGCCAGCACCCCGGGCCCGCCTGGAAACACCATATATTTT	CASTPGPPGNTIYF
.	TRBV7-3	.	TRBJ1-1	TGTGCCAGCAGCTTAGCGGGGCCGAACACTGAAGCTTTCTTT	CASSLAGPNTEAFF
.	TRBV6-5	.	TRBJ2-3	TGTGCCAGCAGTTACAGAAGAACAGATACGCAGTATTTT	CASSYRRTDTQYF
TRBD1	TRBV6-2/TRBV6-3	.	TRBJ1-1	TGTGCCAGCAGCCCACCCCCGGGACAGGGGAACACTGAAGCTTTCTTT	CASSPPPGQGNTEAFF
TRBD1	TRBV2	few	TRBJ1-2	TGTGCCAGCAGCCTGGGACAGGGCGCTAAACCTGGCTACACCTTC	CASSLGQGAKPGYTF
.	TRBV29-1	many	TRBJ1-1	TGCAGCGTTGATTCACAGAACACTGAAGCTTTCTTT	CSVDSQNTEAFF
TRBD1	TRBV6-2/TRBV6-3	few	TRBJ1-2	TGTGCCAGCAGTTCGGGACAGGGGTTCTACACCTTC	CASSSGQGFYTF
.	TRBV12-3/TRBV12-4	few	TRBJ2-5	TGTGCCAGCAGCGGGACCGCGGTTTTGGGAGAGACCCAGTACTTC	CASSGTAVLGETQYF
.	TRBV7-8	.	TRBJ2-7	TGTGCCAGCGTACCGACAGCTCCTCTGGGTCCCTACGAGCAGTACTTC	CASVPTAPLGPYEQYF
TRBD1	TRBV28	.	TRBJ2-3	TGTGCCAGCAGTCATACCGGGACAGGGAGCACAGATACGCAGTATTTT	CASSHTGTGSTDTQYF
TRBD1	TRBV29-1	.	TRBJ2-7	TGCAGCGTTGAATCTCCGGACAGGGGAAAGCAGTACTTC	CSVESPDRGKQYF
.	TRBV29-1	.	TRBJ2-1	TGCAGCGTCCGGACTTCTCTCAGCTCCTACAATGAGCAGTTCTTC	CSVRTSLSSYNEQFF
TRBD2	TRBV4-3	many	TRBJ2-1	TGCGCCAGCACCCCTTATGCGTCGGGGGGGGTTAGCTCCTACAATGAGCAGTTCTTC	CASTPYASGGVSSYNEQFF
.	TRBV10-3	.	TRBJ2-3	TGTGCCATCAGTGAGTCGGACAGGGAGGGCACGCAGTATTTT	CAISESDREGTQYF
.	TRBV12-3/TRBV12-4	.	TRBJ2-2	TGTGCCAGCACGACCCTAGGGGAGCTGTTTTTT	CASTTLGELFF
.	TRBV7-9	few	TRBJ1-4	TGTGCCAGCAGCTTAGCAGGGTGGTCGGCTAATGAAAAACTGTTTTTT	CASSLAGWSANEKLFF
.	TRBV11-2	many	TRBJ2-1	TGTGCCAGCAGCTTAGTTTTCGGAAATGAGCAGTTCTTC	CASSLVFGNEQFF
.	TRBV12-3/TRBV12-4	.	TRBJ2-5	TGTGCCAGCAGTGGGGGCGGAACCCAAGAGACCCAGTACTTC	CASSGGGTQETQYF
.	TRBV9	.	TRBJ2-2	TGTGCCAGCAGCGTTTCAAACACCGGGGAGCTGTTTTTT	CASSVSNTGELFF
.	TRBV5-1	.	TRBJ2-5	TGCGCCAGCAGCCGAGATCCGGGGTTTCAAGAGACCCAGTACTTC	CASSRDPGFQETQYF
.	TRBV6-2/TRBV6-3	many	TRBJ1-1	TGTGCCAGCAGCAACGGTCCTATTGAAGCTTTCTTT	CASSNGPIEAFF
.	TRBV5-1	few	TRBJ2-5	TGCGCCAGCAGCTTCCAGCCGACAGGCCAAGAGACCCAGTACTTC	CASSFQPTGQETQYF
TRBD2	TRBV9	few	TRBJ2-1	TGTGCCAGCGGGACTAGCGGGGGTGAGCAGTTCTTC	CASGTSGGEQFF
.	TRBV5-5	few	TRBJ1-1	TGTGCCAGCAGCTTTCATGCGGTCAGGGACACTGAAGCTTTCTTT	CASSFHAVRDTEAFF
.	TRBV12-3/TRBV12-4	.	TRBJ1-1	TGTGCCAGCAGTGGGGTTACTGAAGCTTTCTTT	CASSGVTEAFF
.	TRBV5-1	few	TRBJ1-3	TGCGCCAGCAGCTTAGAGGGGACGGGGAACACCATATATTTT	CASSLEGTGNTIYF
.	TRBV5-1	many	TRBJ2-7	TGCGCCAGCAGCTCCGTCACGACACACGCCTCGGGAGAGCAGTACTTC	CASSSVTTHASGEQYF
.	TRBV5-4	.	TRBJ1-4	TGTGCCAGCAGCACGGAAAGTGCCGAAAAACTGTTTTTT	CASSTESAEKLFF
TRBD1	TRBV6-5	few	TRBJ1-2	TGTGCCAGCAGTCCGACGGGACAGCTCTATGGCTACACCTTC	CASSPTGQLYGYTF
.	TRBV4-3	few	TRBJ2-5	TGCGCCAGCAGCCAAGATCCGACTAGGACAGAGACCCAGTACTTC	CASSQDPTRTETQYF
TRBD2	TRBV5-4	.	TRBJ2-3	TGTGCCAGCAGCTTGGGTGGGGGTAGCGGGGGGTACACAGATACGCAGTATTTT	CASSLGGGSGGYTDTQYF